This T cell receptor (beta chain) was identified in a study of blood T cell repertoires in COVID-19. Turning to the study itself: COVID-19 samples collected from the United States, Italy and Spain covered acute and convalescent phases. T cells, B-cell-depleted T cells, or PBMCs supplied cDNA or gDNA.

In this sample, this clone turned up once. The CDR3 totals 14 residues. Unmatched junction bases numbered 7, after V lost 4 bases and J lost 4 bases. Germline CDR1 SGHKS, CDR2 YYEKEE (reference sequence). The study drew participants aged about 18 to 89 years from some 25 US areas. Donors were grouped by their self-reported clinical history. TCRdb keeps only in-frame clones here, not all; method: immunoSEQ multiplex PCR. The sample includes 350,000 or so clones, roughly nine tenths of them seen just once. The chain is built from TRBV5-5 and TRBJ1-2; 7 bases fit TRBD1. This TCR was sampled from a woman aged 25 to 39 who had recovered from COVID-19. Sequencing input: PBMCs or T cells enriched from blood (not recorded which). The CDR3 protein is CASSEATGTYGYTF. The DNA of the CDR3 is TGTGCCAGCAGCGAAGCGACAGGGACCTATGGCTACACCTTC.